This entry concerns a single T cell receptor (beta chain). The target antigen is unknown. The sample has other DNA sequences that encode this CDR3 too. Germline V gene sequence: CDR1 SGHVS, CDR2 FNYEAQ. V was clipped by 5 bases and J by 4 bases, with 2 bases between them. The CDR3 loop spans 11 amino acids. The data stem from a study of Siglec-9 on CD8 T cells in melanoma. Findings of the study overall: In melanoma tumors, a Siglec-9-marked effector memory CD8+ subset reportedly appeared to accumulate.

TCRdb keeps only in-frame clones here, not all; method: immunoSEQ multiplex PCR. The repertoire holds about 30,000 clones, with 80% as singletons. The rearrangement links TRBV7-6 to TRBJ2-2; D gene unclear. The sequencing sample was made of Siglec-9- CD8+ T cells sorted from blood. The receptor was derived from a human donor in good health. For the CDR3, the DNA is TGTGCCAGCAGCCTCACCGGGGAGCTGTTTTTT. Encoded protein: CASSLTGELFF. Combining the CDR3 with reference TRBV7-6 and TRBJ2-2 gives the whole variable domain GAGVSQSPRYKVTKRGQDVALRCDPISGHVSLYWYRQALGQGPEFLTYFNYEAQQDKSGLPNDRFSAERPEGSISTLTIQRTEQRDSAMYRCASSLTGELFFGEGSRLTVL.